These 23 T cell receptor beta chains were sequenced from one sample in a study of human T cells and chemical hapten exposure (dated by TCRdb to the early 2020s). The sample's time point label is to be understood as: patch test 1, 2 weeks after DPC sensitization. The intended sense of this specimen's treatment or condition label: therapeutic diphenylcyclopropenone sensitization with weekly scalp DPC. The library was generated by RACE. The instrument was a NextSeq 500. TCRdb took the public reads, trimmed them with fastp at Q25, ran MiXCR for clone calling and kept in-frame beta chains. Each CDR3 protein appears once, grouped with its most common genes and DNA. This sample comprises tens of thousands of distinct CDR3 sequences, about 9% of them detected only once. The top ten hold 13% of the sample. The input for sequencing was whole blood, taken in connection with sensitization to the hapten diphenylcyclopropenone (DPC). The receptors stem from a woman in her 40s with alopecia areata. Some clones in this sample may be carry-over from other donors' samples.

The J gene is TRBJ2-7, the V gene TRBV19, with 7 nucleotides matching TRBD1. This CDR3 is 15 amino acids long. V gave up 1 base and J gave up 0 bases; unmatched junction bases: 3. CDR1 is LNHDA and CDR2 is SQIVND in the germline V gene (reference sequence). In nucleotides, the CDR3 is TGTGCCAGTAGTATAGGAGGGGGCCTCTCCTACGAGCAGTACTTC. This encodes CASSIGGGLSYEQYF. Full variable domain (missing parts from reference TRBV19 and TRBJ2-7): DGGITQSPKYLFRKEGQNVTLSCEQNLNHDAMYWYRQDPGQGLRLIYYSQIVNDFQKGDIAEGYSVSREKKESFPLTVTSAQKNPTAFYLCASSIGGGLSYEQYFGPGTRLTVT.

This clonotype was counted between two and nine times. The chain is built from TRBV5-1 and TRBJ1-6; possibly TRBD1 for D (5 bases). Germline V lookup: CDR1 SGHRS, CDR2 YFSETQ. The CDR3 has 14 amino acids. The germline V and J ends were trimmed by 4 bases and 5 bases, with 10 bases remaining between them. CDR3 amino acids: CASSKGPDNSPLHF. The CDR3, as DNA: TGCGCCAGCAGCAAGGGACCTGATAATTCACCCCTCCACTTT. The complete variable domain, with remaining parts taken from reference TRBV5-1 and TRBJ1-6, reads KAGVTQTPRYLIKTRGQQVTLSCSPISGHRSVSWYQQTPGQGLQFLFEYFSETQRNKGNFPGRFSGRQFSNSRSEMNVSTLELGDSALYLCASSKGPDNSPLHFGNGTRLTVT.

This clonotype was seen only a few times. The gene calls are TRBV29-1 and TRBJ2-7; 7 nucleotides agree with TRBD1. V dropped 7 bases and J dropped 0; count of bases not matched to a gene: 3. The CDR3 length is 12 residues. Germline assignment: CDR1 SQVTM and CDR2 ANQGSEA. The CDR3, as DNA: TGCAGCGCCCACAGGGGCTCCTACGAGCAGTACTTC. It encodes CSAHRGSYEQYF.

This clonotype came up a few times. No conserved phenylalanine or tryptophan ends this CDR3, so it is likely a read error. The rearrangement joins TRBV4-3 to TRBJ1-1; 7 positions match TRBD1. CDR1 LGHNA and CDR2 YSLEER come from the germline V gene. This CDR3 spans 13 amino acids. The junction had 9 bases not matched to a gene; V was cut back by 8 bases and J by 6 bases. The CDR3 nucleotides read TGCGCCAGCCGTGCAGGGGGGGAATCTGAAGCTTTCTCT. Protein: CASRAGGESEAFS.

This clonotype has only a few counts. This chain connects TRBV6-5 to TRBJ2-3; TRBD2 matches 8 bases. Germline V lookup: CDR1 MNHEY, CDR2 SVGAGI. The V and J ends lost 4 bases and 6 bases, in that order; junction bases with no gene match: 12. This CDR3 is built from 16 residues. In DNA form, the CDR3 reads TGTGCCAGCAGTTCCCGTCCCGGGGGGGCTGTCGATACGCAGTATTTT. It codes for CASSSRPGGAVDTQYF.

This clonotype was observed many times. Here the CDR3 reads CASNRQGSYNEQFF. Written as DNA, the CDR3 is TGTGCCAGCAACCGACAGGGAAGCTACAATGAGCAGTTCTTC. The genes are TRBV3-1 and TRBJ2-1; 7 positions match TRBD1. After removal of 7 bases from V and 3 bases from J, the junction contained 6 bases not matched to a gene. The germline CDR1 and CDR2 sequences are LGHDT and YNNKEL (reference sequence). The CDR3 contains 14 residues.

This chain links TRBV4-3 with TRBJ1-2, with 9 bases lining up with TRBD1. Trimming at V came to 5 bases and at J to 8 bases, leaving 6 bases not matched to a gene. This CDR3 has 13 residues. Germline lookup yields CDR1 LGHNA and CDR2 YSLEER. The CDR3 protein is CASSTDRGWGYTF. DNA of the CDR3: TGCGCCAGCAGCACTGACAGGGGGTGGGGCTACACCTTC.

The chain employs TRBV29-1 and TRBJ2-2, with 8 positions matching TRBD2. The V segment lost 4 bases and the J segment 2 bases; nucleotides outside the gene matches: 12. The CDR3 contains 17 residues. The V gene's germline CDR1 is SQVTM and CDR2 ANQGSEA. CDR3 in amino acids: CSVGPVYRGGNTGELFF. The CDR3, as DNA: TGCAGCGTTGGCCCCGTTTATCGGGGGGGTAACACCGGGGAGCTGTTTTTT.

The V call is TRBV4-1, the J call TRBJ1-4, with D maybe TRBD1 (5 bases). CDR3 size: 16 residues. The V end lost 1 base, the J end lost 6 bases, and 15 bases lay between the germline ends. Germline CDR1 and CDR2: MGHRA and YSYEKL. CDR3 protein: CASSQAREGLDEKLFF. CDR3 in DNA: TGCGCCAGCAGCCAAGCCAGGGAAGGCCTTGATGAAAAACTGTTTTTT.

This clonotype was recorded many times. The chain recombines TRBV30 with TRBJ1-5; 9 bases are shared with TRBD1. The junction had 4 bases not matched to a gene; V was cut back by 3 bases and J by 4 bases. The CDR3 extends over 14 amino acids. Germline CDR1 and CDR2: GTSNPN and SVGIG (reference sequence). The CDR3 bases are TGTGCCTGGAGCATCGGGACAGGGAATCAGCCCCAGCATTTT. It yields the protein CAWSIGTGNQPQHF.

This clonotype was seen a handful of times. The V call is TRBV3-1, the J call TRBJ2-7, with TRBD1 as a possible D gene (6 bases). Trimming left V 0 bases short and J 3 bases short, with 9 bases between. Germline CDR1 LGHDT, CDR2 YNNKEL (reference sequence). CDR3 length: 14 residues. The CDR3: CASSQDPGVYEQYF. CDR3 DNA sequence: TGTGCCAGCAGCCAAGATCCAGGGGTCTACGAGCAGTACTTC.

This clonotype was found a few times. This rearrangement joins TRBV4-1 to TRBJ2-7; no clear D. Trimming took 3 bases from V and 2 from J, leaving 5 bases between them. Germline values: CDR1 MGHRA, CDR2 YSYEKL. The length of the CDR3 is 12 residues. The CDR3 DNA follows: TGCGCCAGCAGCCAGGGCGCCTACGAGCAGTACTTC. Translation: CASSQGAYEQYF.

This clonotype was detected a few times. The chain carries TRBV6-1 and TRBJ1-2; tentatively, D is TRBD1 (6 bases). The V end was cut by 6 bases, the J end by 2 bases, with 13 bases between. This CDR3 region has 14 residues. Germline CDR1 MNHNS, CDR2 SASEGT. The CDR3, as DNA: TGTGCCAGCAGAACTACAGGGCAGAACTATGGCTACACCTTC. Its protein product is CASRTTGQNYGYTF.

The CDR3 region has the DNA TGTGCCAGCAGCCGAACACGGGAATCGGGGTTTAATGAAAAACTGTTTTTT. It specifies CASSRTRESGFNEKLFF. The V and J genes are TRBV7-2 and TRBJ1-4; D call uncertain. V lost 5 bases and J 4 bases, leaving 20 bases between the germline ends. Germline V gives CDR1 SGHTA, CDR2 FQGNSA. CDR3 size: 17 residues.

This clonotype was picked up many times. This chain uses TRBV20-1 with TRBJ2-7, with 8 bases that match TRBD2. The CDR3 contains 18 residues. Germline V gene data show CDR1 as DFQATT and CDR2 as SNEGSKA (reference sequence). V lost 1 base, J lost 1 base, and 15 bases stayed unmatched. The CDR3 sequence is CSARVFWDSAGESYEQYF. As DNA, the CDR3 is TGCAGTGCTAGAGTATTTTGGGATTCAGCGGGGGAATCCTACGAGCAGTACTTC.

This clonotype appeared a single time. A single base is all that separates this from a far larger clone, so a read error is likely. V usage is TRBV7-9 and J usage is TRBJ2-7; no firm D call. The CDR3 runs to 12 residues. Germline V gives CDR1 SEHNR, CDR2 FQNEAQ (reference sequence). The DNA of the CDR3 is TGTGCCGGCAGCTTAGTCTCCTACGAGCAGTACTTC. Protein sequence: CAGSLVSYEQYF.

Many counts were recorded for this clonotype. The genes are TRBV20-1 and TRBJ2-1; 10 bases map to TRBD2. Unmatched junction bases numbered 6, after V lost 0 bases and J lost 7 bases. This CDR3 comprises 15 residues. Germline CDR1 is DFQATT and CDR2 is SNEGSKA (reference sequence). The CDR3 protein is CSARDPQRGGNEQFF. The CDR3 bases are TGCAGTGCTAGAGATCCCCAGCGGGGGGGTAATGAGCAGTTCTTC.

For the CDR3, the DNA is TGCAGTGCTAGGGTCGACAGGACCAAGGGTACTGAAGCTTTCTTT. Translated: CSARVDRTKGTEAFF. The chain employs TRBV20-1 and TRBJ1-1; D might be TRBD1 (6 bases). Germline V gives CDR1 DFQATT, CDR2 SNEGSKA (reference sequence). Trimming stripped 3 bases from V and 5 bases from J, with 19 bases between. The CDR3 contains 15 residues.

This clonotype was observed many times. J is TRBJ1-2 and V is TRBV20-1; the D is unclear. The CDR3 has 14 amino acids. Germline CDR1 reads DFQATT; CDR2 reads SNEGSKA (reference sequence). Between the trimmed V and J ends, which lost 0 bases and 5 bases, there was a span of 13 bases. This CDR3 is CSARDLLSDYGYTF. The CDR3 DNA follows: TGCAGTGCTAGAGATCTGCTCTCGGATTATGGCTACACCTTC.

Ten or more counts support this clonotype. Here the CDR3 DNA reads TGCAGTGCTAGAGATAGTGGACAGGGGATAGGCGGGGAGCTGTTTTTT. Translating it yields CSARDSGQGIGGELFF. The chain recombines TRBV20-1 with TRBJ2-2, with 9 bases lining up with TRBD1. The ends lost 0 bases at V and 7 bases at J; junction bases unmatched: 9. The CDR3 contains 16 residues. CDR1 is DFQATT and CDR2 is SNEGSKA in the germline V gene (reference sequence).

A few counts support this clonotype. The gene calls are TRBV7-6 and TRBJ2-2; D may be TRBD1 (6 bases). The V gene lost 8 bases and the J gene lost 0 bases, with 10 bases spanning the gap. The CDR3 extends over 14 amino acids. The V gene's germline CDR1 is SGHVS and CDR2 FNYEAQ. The DNA for the CDR3 is TGTGCCAGCTCGGACAGATCGAACACCGGGGAGCTGTTTTTT. As protein: CASSDRSNTGELFF.

This clonotype came up many times. V gene TRBV7-3 combines with J gene TRBJ1-1, with a possible D match to TRBD1 (5 bases). From germline, CDR1 is SGHTA and CDR2 FQGTGA. Trimming removed 2 bases from V and 5 bases from J, with 6 bases in between. The CDR3 runs to 12 residues. CDR3 coding DNA: TGTGCCAGCAGCTTAGCAGGGACTGAAGCTTTCTTT. This codes for CASSLAGTEAFF.

As concerns this clonotype: One end of the junction fails to match germline, which may point to a read error. The chain couples TRBV3-1 to TRBJ2-7; no reliable D call. CDR1 is LGHDT and CDR2 is YNNKEL in the germline V gene (reference sequence). This CDR3 comprises 12 residues. CDR3 region: CVSSQTRYEQYF. The DNA of the CDR3 is TGTGTCAGCAGCCAGACACGCTACGAGCAGTACTTC.